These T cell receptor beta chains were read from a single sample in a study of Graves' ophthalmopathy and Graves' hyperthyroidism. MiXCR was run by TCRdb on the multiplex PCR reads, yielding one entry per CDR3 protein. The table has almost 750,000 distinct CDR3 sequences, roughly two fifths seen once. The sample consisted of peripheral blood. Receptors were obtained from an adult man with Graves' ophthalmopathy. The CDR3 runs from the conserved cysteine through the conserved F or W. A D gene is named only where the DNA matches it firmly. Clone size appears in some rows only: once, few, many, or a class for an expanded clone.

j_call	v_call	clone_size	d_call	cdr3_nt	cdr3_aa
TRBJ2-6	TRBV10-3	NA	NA	TGTGCCATCAGCGGAACTAGAGGGGCCAACGTCCTGACTTTC	CAISGTRGANVLTF
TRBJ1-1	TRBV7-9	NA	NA	TGTGCCAGCAGCCAACGTCCGAGGCGGAACACTGAAGCTTTCTTT	CASSQRPRRNTEAFF
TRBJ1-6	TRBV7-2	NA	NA	TGTGCCAGCAGCTTAACGGCGCCTTCGGGTAATTCACCCCTCCACTTT	CASSLTAPSGNSPLHF
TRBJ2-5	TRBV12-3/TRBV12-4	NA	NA	TGTACCAGCAGTTGGGGGCCCCAGGAGACCCAGTACTTC	CTSSWGPQETQYF
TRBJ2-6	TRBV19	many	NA	TGTGCCAGTAATCAAGATCCTGGGGCCAACGTCCTGACTTTC	CASNQDPGANVLTF
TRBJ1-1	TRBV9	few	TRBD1	TGTGCCAGTGGGACAGGGGCAGACACTGAAGCTTTCTTT	CASGTGADTEAFF
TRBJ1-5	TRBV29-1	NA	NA	TGCAGCATTGGGCGGAGCAATCAGCCCCAGCATTTT	CSIGRSNQPQHF
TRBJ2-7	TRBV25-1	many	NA	TGTGCCAGCAGTGCCCGGGACAAGGGCACCTACGAGCAGTACTTC	CASSARDKGTYEQYF
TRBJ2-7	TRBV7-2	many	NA	TGTGCCGCCACGAGGCCCGCCACCTACGAGCAGTACTTC	CAATRPATYEQYF
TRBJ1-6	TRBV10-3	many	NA	TGTGCCAGTAGTGACAGGCTCAATTCACCCCTCCACTTT	CASSDRLNSPLHF
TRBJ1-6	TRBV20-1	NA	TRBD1	TGCAGTGCTCCTGGGACAGGGAATCCACCCCTCCACTTT	CSAPGTGNPPLHF
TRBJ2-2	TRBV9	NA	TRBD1	TGTGCCAGCAGCCCGAATACAGGGGGCGCCGACGGGGAGCTGTTTTTT	CASSPNTGGADGELFF
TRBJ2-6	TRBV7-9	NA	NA	TGTGCCAGCACCTGGTCTGGGGCCAACGTCCTGACTTTC	CASTWSGANVLTF
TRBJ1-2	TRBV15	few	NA	TGTGCCACCAGCAGTGGGACAACTTATGGCTACACCTTC	CATSSGTTYGYTF
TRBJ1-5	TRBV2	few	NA	TGTGCCAGCAGCCTTACAGTTTCCGTGGGCGCGGGACATCAGCCCCAGCATTTT	CASSLTVSVGAGHQPQHF
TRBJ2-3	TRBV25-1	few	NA	TGTGCCAGCAGTGACCAAGGCAGGGCCGCCACAGATACGCAGTATTTT	CASSDQGRAATDTQYF
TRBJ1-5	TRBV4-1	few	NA	TGCGCCAGCAGCCAAGTGGGGATGGGCAATCAGCCCCAGCATTTT	CASSQVGMGNQPQHF
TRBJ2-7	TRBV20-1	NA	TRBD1	TGCAGTGCCCAGGGACAGGGTATGAACGAGCAGTACTTC	CSAQGQGMNEQYF
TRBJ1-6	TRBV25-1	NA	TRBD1	TGTGCCAGCAAGGCCACAATACCGCTCAGGGGGAATTCACCCCTCCACTTT	CASKATIPLRGNSPLHF
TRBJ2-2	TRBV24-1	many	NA	TGTGCCACCAGAGACACCGGGGAGCTGTTTTTT	CATRDTGELFF
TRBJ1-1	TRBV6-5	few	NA	TGTGCCAGCCGTCGGGAGACGAACACTGAAGCTTTCTTT	CASRRETNTEAFF
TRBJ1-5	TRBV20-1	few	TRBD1	TGCAGTGCTAGCCCGAACGGGGGACAGGGAGTGGGTCAGCCCCAGCATTTT	CSASPNGGQGVGQPQHF
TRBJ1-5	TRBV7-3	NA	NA	TGTGCCAGCAGCCCGGGGAGGGGATCGGGGAATCAGCCCCAGCATTTT	CASSPGRGSGNQPQHF
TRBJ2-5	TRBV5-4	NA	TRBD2	TGTGCCAGCAGCATCGGGAGGGAAGAGACCCAGTACTTC	CASSIGREETQYF
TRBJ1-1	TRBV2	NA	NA	TGTGCCAGCAGTTACACTGAGGGGACTGAAGCTTTCTTT	CASSYTEGTEAFF
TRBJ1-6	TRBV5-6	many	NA	TGTGCCAGCAGCTTTGAGTATAATTCACCCCTCCACTTT	CASSFEYNSPLHF
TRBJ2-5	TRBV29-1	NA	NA	TGCAGCGTTGAAGTTGCCAGGGGCTTC	CSVEVARGF
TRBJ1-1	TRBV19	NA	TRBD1	TGTGCCAGTGGGGGACAGGGAGCCGCTGAAGCTTTCTTT	CASGGQGAAEAFF
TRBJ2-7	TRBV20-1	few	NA	TGCAGTGCTATCAGGGGCGAGCAGTACTTC	CSAIRGEQYF
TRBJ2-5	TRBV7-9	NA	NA	TGTGCCAGCAGCCATCCCTCAGAGAAACCCTACGAGCGGTACTTC	CASSHPSEKPYERYF
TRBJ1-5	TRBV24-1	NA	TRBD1	TGTGCCACCAGTGATCCAACCACCGGGACAGGGGATCAGCCCCAGCATTTT	CATSDPTTGTGDQPQHF
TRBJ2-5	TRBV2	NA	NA	TGTGCCAGCAGTGCTAGGTCAGGACTACCAGAGACCCAGTACTTC	CASSARSGLPETQYF
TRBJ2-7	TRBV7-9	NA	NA	TGTGCCAGCAGCTCTCTAGGCCAGGGTATCGGCGAGCAGTACTTC	CASSSLGQGIGEQYF
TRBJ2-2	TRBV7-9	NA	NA	TGTGCCAGCGTGGACACCGGGGAGCTGTTTTTT	CASVDTGELFF
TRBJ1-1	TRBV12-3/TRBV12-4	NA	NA	TGTGCCAGCAGCCCTGATGTGATCACTGAAGCTTTCTTT	CASSPDVITEAFF
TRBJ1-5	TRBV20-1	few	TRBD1	TGCAGTGCTAGTCAAACAGGGGCCGGCAATCAGCCCCAGCATTTT	CSASQTGAGNQPQHF
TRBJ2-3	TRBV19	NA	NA	TGTGCCAGTAGTATCGGCCCCCGAGATACGCAGTATTTT	CASSIGPRDTQYF
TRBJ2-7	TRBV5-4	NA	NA	TGTGCCAGCAGCTTAAACGGGGGGCCCCTCAATGAGCAGTACTTC	CASSLNGGPLNEQYF
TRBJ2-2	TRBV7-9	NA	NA	TGTGCCAGCAGCTTACAGGGATTGGGCGGGGAGCTGTTTTTT	CASSLQGLGGELFF
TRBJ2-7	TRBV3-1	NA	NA	TGTGCCAGCAGCCCCTCGGCGGCTTCCTACGAGCAGTACTTC	CASSPSAASYEQYF
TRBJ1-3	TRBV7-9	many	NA	TGTGCCAGCAGCTTTGAAGGCTCTGGAAACACCATATATTTT	CASSFEGSGNTIYF
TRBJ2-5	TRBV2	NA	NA	TGTGCCAGCAGCCAGACTACCTCCTCGGAGACCCAGTACTTC	CASSQTTSSETQYF
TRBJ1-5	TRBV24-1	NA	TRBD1	TGTGCCACCAGTAGTATGGGACAGGAACATCAGCCCCAGCATTTT	CATSSMGQEHQPQHF
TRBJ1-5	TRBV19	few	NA	TGTGCCAGTAGTATAGGGGGCAGGGTGAGCAATCAGCCCCAGCATTTT	CASSIGGRVSNQPQHF
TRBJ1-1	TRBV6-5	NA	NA	TGTGCCAGCAGTTTGTTGGGGCCCGAGAACGGAGCTTTCTTT	CASSLLGPENGAFF
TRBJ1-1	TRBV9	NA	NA	TGTGCCAGCAGCTCAACCCCGGATAACACTGAAGCTTTCTTT	CASSSTPDNTEAFF
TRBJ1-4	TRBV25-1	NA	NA	TGTGCCAGCAGTTCCACAACAGGGATCAATGAAAAACTGTTTTTT	CASSSTTGINEKLFF
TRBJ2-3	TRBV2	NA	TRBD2	TGTGCCAGCGGGGGACTAGCGGGGTCCGAAGATACGCAGTATTTT	CASGGLAGSEDTQYF
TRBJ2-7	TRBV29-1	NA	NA	TGCAGCGTTGAAGGGACAGACTACAATGAGCAGTACTTC	CSVEGTDYNEQYF
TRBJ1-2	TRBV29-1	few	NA	TGCAGCGTTGAAACGGGTACTGACTACTTCGGCTATGGCTACACCTTC	CSVETGTDYFGYGYTF
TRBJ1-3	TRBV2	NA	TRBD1	TGTGCCAGCCAAACCGGGACAGGCGGAAACACCATATATTTT	CASQTGTGGNTIYF
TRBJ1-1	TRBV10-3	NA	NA	TGTGCCATCAGTGAGTCGAAAGGGGGCACTGAAGCTTTCTTT	CAISESKGGTEAFF
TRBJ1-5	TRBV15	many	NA	TGTGCCACCAGCAGAGGATATGGCGTTAATCAGCCCCAGCATTTT	CATSRGYGVNQPQHF
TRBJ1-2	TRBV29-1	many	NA	TGCAGCGCTGGGGACACCACGAACACTAACTATGGCTACACCTTC	CSAGDTTNTNYGYTF